This is a list of T cell receptor beta chains from one sample in a study of T cell changes during pregnancy in multiple sclerosis. Measured with immunoSEQ multiplex PCR; TCRdb has only the in-frame clones, and not every one. The sample holds tens of thousands of clones, almost 95% seen once. Sequencing used peripheral blood, obtained in the third trimester of pregnancy. These receptors originate from a female donor in good health, enrolled as a control in a pregnancy study. Each CDR3 is given with its conserved first and last residue. The D gene is left open where the match is weak. Size is omitted from some rows. Given values are once, few, many or a class for expanded clones.

cdr3_length	d_call	v_call	clone_size	j_call	cdr3_nt	cdr3_aa
18	NA	TRBV7-2	NA	TRBJ1-5	TGTGCCAGCAGCTTAGCGAGTAGATTACCTTATAGCAATCAGCCCCAGCATTTT	CASSLASRLPYSNQPQHF
15	TRBD2	TRBV29-1	NA	TRBJ2-1	TGCAGCGTTGAAATTGCTAGCGGGGGGGATGATGAGCAGTTCTTC	CSVEIASGGDDEQFF
15	TRBD1	TRBV19	NA	TRBJ2-2	TGTGCCAGTAGTCAGGGACAGGGGATGGGCGGGGAGCTGTTTTTT	CASSQGQGMGGELFF
15	TRBD1	TRBV2	NA	TRBJ2-3	TGTGCCAGCAGCCATGGGACAGCCAGCACAGATACGCAGTATTTT	CASSHGTASTDTQYF
13	NA	TRBV30	once	TRBJ1-5	TGTGCCTGGAGTGTGACAGGCAATCAGCCCCAGCATTTT	CAWSVTGNQPQHF
15	TRBD1	TRBV4-1	NA	TRBJ1-2	TGCGCCAGCAGCCAGCCACGGACAGGTCGGTATGGCTACACCTTC	CASSQPRTGRYGYTF
12	NA	TRBV6-5	few	TRBJ1-6	TGTGCCAGCAGTACCATCGGGACACCCCTCCACTTT	CASSTIGTPLHF
15	NA	TRBV18	once	TRBJ1-4	TGTGCCAGCTCACCCTCAGGGGCGGCTAATGAAAAACTGTTTTTT	CASSPSGAANEKLFF
15	TRBD2	TRBV27	NA	TRBJ2-1	TGTGCCAGCAGTGCCGGGACTAGCGGGGTCAATGAGCAGTTCTTC	CASSAGTSGVNEQFF
16	NA	TRBV6-4	NA	TRBJ2-3	TGTGCCAGCAGTGACTCAGGAGGAAGAGGCACAGATACGCAGTATTTT	CASSDSGGRGTDTQYF
15	TRBD1	TRBV11-2	NA	TRBJ2-1	TGTGCCAGCAGCCCATCGGGACAGGCACACAATGAGCAGTTCTTC	CASSPSGQAHNEQFF
13	NA	TRBV2	NA	TRBJ1-1	TGTGCCAGCAGTGAAAGGCAGGGGTTTGCGGCTTTCTTT	CASSERQGFAAFF
14	NA	TRBV7-9	NA	TRBJ2-3	TGTGCCAGCAGCCCCTCCATTAGCGTAGATACGCAGTATTTT	CASSPSISVDTQYF
17	TRBD2	TRBV19	NA	TRBJ2-2	TGTGCCAGTAGTATCGGGACTAGCGGGAGACGGGCCGGGGAGCTGTTTTTT	CASSIGTSGRRAGELFF
16	TRBD2	TRBV7-9	NA	TRBJ2-3	TGTGCCAGCAGCTCGGGACTAGCGGGAGGTACAGATACGCAGTATTTT	CASSSGLAGGTDTQYF
13	NA	TRBV6-6	NA	TRBJ2-7	TGTGCCAGCGGTGGGGGGGGCCCCCTCGAGCAGTACTTC	CASGGGGPLEQYF
12	NA	TRBV11-2	NA	TRBJ2-5	TGTGCCAGCAGCTCTGCCGGAGAGACCCAGTACTTC	CASSSAGETQYF
14	NA	TRBV19	NA	TRBJ1-3	TGTGCCAGTAGTATAACAGGCTCTGGAAACACCATATATTTT	CASSITGSGNTIYF
17	TRBD1	TRBV27	NA	TRBJ1-1	TGTGCCAGCAGTTTAAGACTCCAGGGGGTCGGGAACACTGAAGCTTTCTTT	CASSLRLQGVGNTEAFF
15	TRBD1	TRBV19	NA	TRBJ1-4	TGTGCCAGTAAGACCGGGACAGGGACTAATGAAAAACTGTTTTTT	CASKTGTGTNEKLFF
13	NA	TRBV28	NA	TRBJ1-2	TGTGCCAGCAGCATACAGGCCCCCTCGGGCTACACCTTC	CASSIQAPSGYTF
16	TRBD1	TRBV4-1	once	TRBJ1-2	TGCGCCAGCAGCCAAGATTTAGTGGGGACAGGGTACGGCTACACCTTC	CASSQDLVGTGYGYTF
15	TRBD1	TRBV18	NA	TRBJ1-1	TGTGCCAGCTCACCACCGAAGGGGGCGAACACTGAAGCTTTCTTT	CASSPPKGANTEAFF
11	NA	TRBV15	NA	TRBJ1-1	TGTGCCACCAGCAGCCGGGGGAAAGCTTCCTTT	CATSSRGKASF
15	TRBD2	TRBV11-1	NA	TRBJ2-7	TGTGCCAGCAGCTCCGGGACTAGCCCGTCCTACGAGCAGTACTTC	CASSSGTSPSYEQYF
14	NA	TRBV28	few	TRBJ1-3	TGTGCCAGCATGATGGGCCCCTCTGGAAACACCATATATTTT	CASMMGPSGNTIYF
16	NA	TRBV4-1	once	TRBJ1-2	TGCGCCAGCAGCCAAGATTGGAATGAACAGTTCTATGGCTACACCTTC	CASSQDWNEQFYGYTF
16	TRBD2	TRBV7-9	NA	TRBJ2-5	TGTGCCAGCAGCCAGGGGTTGCGGGGGGAGCAAGAGACCCAGTACTTC	CASSQGLRGEQETQYF
14	NA	TRBV29-1	NA	TRBJ1-1	TGCAGCGTTGTGCTCGGCAGGCAGAACACTGAAGCTTTCTTT	CSVVLGRQNTEAFF
15	NA	TRBV15	NA	TRBJ1-1	TGTGCCACCAGCAGGACGACAAGCTTGAACACTGAAGCTTTCTTT	CATSRTTSLNTEAFF
16	NA	TRBV4-1	NA	TRBJ2-2	TGCGCCAGCAGCCACCAAGTGCGGGGGAACACCGGGGAGCTGTTTTTT	CASSHQVRGNTGELFF
16	TRBD2	TRBV12-5	once	TRBJ2-1	TGTGCTAGTGGTTTGGATTCCTGGACTAGCGACAATGAGCAGTTCTTC	CASGLDSWTSDNEQFF
14	TRBD1	TRBV6-5	NA	TRBJ1-1	TGTGCCAGCAGGAACAGGGGAATGAACACTGAAGCTTTCTTT	CASRNRGMNTEAFF
15	TRBD1	TRBV28	NA	TRBJ2-1	TGTGCCAGCAGCACTGGGACAGGGGGCTACAATGAGCAGTTCTTC	CASSTGTGGYNEQFF
13	NA	TRBV5-1	NA	TRBJ2-7	TGCGCCAGCAGCTTGAGGAGGGACTACGAGCAGTACTTC	CASSLRRDYEQYF
16	TRBD2	TRBV5-1	NA	TRBJ2-7	TGCGCCAGCAGCCCAGGCGGACTAGCGGGAGACATCGAGCAGTACTTC	CASSPGGLAGDIEQYF
14	TRBD2	TRBV5-4	NA	TRBJ2-3	TGTGCCAGCTCGGTAGCGGGAAACACAGATACGCAGTATTTT	CASSVAGNTDTQYF
14	NA	TRBV28	NA	TRBJ1-4	TGTGCCAGCAACACAGGGCTGAGAAATGAAAAACTGTTTTTT	CASNTGLRNEKLFF
14	TRBD1	TRBV28	NA	TRBJ2-7	TGTGCCAGCAGTTTTCAGGGGGAGACCTACGAGCAGTACTTC	CASSFQGETYEQYF
15	TRBD1	TRBV6-1	NA	TRBJ1-5	TGTGCCAGCAGTGAGTCACAGGGGATCAATCAGCCCCAGCATTTT	CASSESQGINQPQHF
14	TRBD1	TRBV28	NA	TRBJ1-2	TGTGCCAGCAGTCTATCAGGGGGCGGCTATGGCTACACCTTC	CASSLSGGGYGYTF
14	TRBD1	TRBV6-5	NA	TRBJ1-5	TGTGCCAGCAGTTGGGACAGGGCTGTTCAGCCCCAGCATTTT	CASSWDRAVQPQHF
13	NA	TRBV27	NA	TRBJ2-1	TGTGCCAGCAGTTTACTCCGGTCCAATGAGCAGTTCTTC	CASSLLRSNEQFF
14	TRBD1	TRBV28	NA	TRBJ1-1	TGTGCCAGCAGCCCTGGGACAGCGAACACTGAAGCTTTCTTT	CASSPGTANTEAFF